Given below is one T cell receptor beta chain in context. These data are taken from a study of technical replicates of blood from a handful of donors. Trimming removed 3 bases from V and 7 bases from J, with 10 bases in between. The germline V gene encodes CDR1 DFQATT and CDR2 SNEGSKA (reference sequence). The length of the CDR3 is 11 residues. TCRdb's table, derived via immunoSEQ multiplex PCR, lists solely in-frame clones and lacks some. The profile covers 65,000 to 85,000 clones, with 95% to 97% appearing a single time and roughly 0.3% taken by the ten largest. The TCR originated in a human donor in good health. The chain recombines TRBV20-1 with TRBJ2-7; D gene ambiguous. Sequenced input: T cells isolated from PBMCs. The CDR3: CSASPSREQYF. Here the CDR3 DNA reads TGCAGTGCTAGCCCCTCCCGGGAGCAGTACTTC.